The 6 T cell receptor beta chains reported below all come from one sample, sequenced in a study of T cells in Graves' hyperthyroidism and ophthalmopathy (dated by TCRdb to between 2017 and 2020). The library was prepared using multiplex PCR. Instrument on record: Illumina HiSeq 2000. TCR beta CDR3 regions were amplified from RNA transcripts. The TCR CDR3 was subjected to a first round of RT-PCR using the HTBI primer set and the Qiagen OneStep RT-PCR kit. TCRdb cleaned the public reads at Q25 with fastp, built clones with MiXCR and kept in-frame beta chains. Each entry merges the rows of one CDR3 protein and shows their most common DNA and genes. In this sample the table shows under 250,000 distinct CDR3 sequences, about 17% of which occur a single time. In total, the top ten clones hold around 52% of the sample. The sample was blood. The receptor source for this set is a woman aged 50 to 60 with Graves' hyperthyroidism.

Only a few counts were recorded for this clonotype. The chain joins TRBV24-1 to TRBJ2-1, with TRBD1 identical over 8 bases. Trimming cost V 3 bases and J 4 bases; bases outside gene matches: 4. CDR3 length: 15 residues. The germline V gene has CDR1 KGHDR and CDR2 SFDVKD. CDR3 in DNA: TGTGCCACCAGTGATCCCGACAGGGGATACAATGAGCAGTTCTTC. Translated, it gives CATSDPDRGYNEQFF.

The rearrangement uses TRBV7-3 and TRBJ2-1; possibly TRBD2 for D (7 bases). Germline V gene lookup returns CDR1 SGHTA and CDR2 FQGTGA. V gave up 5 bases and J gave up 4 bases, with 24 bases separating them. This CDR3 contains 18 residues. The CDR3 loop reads CASSTTLPSGGGYNEQFF. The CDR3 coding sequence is TGTGCCAGCAGCACAACGTTACCTAGCGGAGGGGGGTACAATGAGCAGTTCTTC.

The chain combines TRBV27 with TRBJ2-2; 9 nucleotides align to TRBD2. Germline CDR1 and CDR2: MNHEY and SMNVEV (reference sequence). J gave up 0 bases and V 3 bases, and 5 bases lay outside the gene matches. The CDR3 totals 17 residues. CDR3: CASSFSGGHANTGELFF. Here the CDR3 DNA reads TGTGCCAGCAGTTTTAGCGGGGGACACGCGAACACCGGGGAGCTGTTTTTT.

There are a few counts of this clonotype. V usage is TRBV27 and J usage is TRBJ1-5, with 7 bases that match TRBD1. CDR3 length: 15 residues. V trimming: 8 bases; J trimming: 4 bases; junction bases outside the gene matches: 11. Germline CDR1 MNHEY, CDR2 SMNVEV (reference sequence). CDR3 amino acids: CASGLEQGFNQPQHF. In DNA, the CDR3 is TGTGCCAGCGGCTTGGAACAGGGGTTTAATCAGCCCCAGCATTTT.

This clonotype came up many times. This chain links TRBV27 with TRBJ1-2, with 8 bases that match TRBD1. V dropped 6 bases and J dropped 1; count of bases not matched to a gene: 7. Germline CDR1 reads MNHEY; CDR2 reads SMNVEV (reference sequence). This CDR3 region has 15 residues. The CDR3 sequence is CASRGTGPDNYGYTF. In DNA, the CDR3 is TGTGCCAGCAGAGGGACAGGACCCGATAACTATGGCTACACCTTC.

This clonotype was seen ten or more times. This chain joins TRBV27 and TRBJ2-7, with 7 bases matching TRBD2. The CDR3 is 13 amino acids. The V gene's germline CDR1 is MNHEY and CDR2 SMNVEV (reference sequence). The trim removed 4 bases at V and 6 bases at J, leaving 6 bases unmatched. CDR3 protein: CASSSRLAVEQYF. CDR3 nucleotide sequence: TGTGCCAGCAGTTCCCGACTAGCTGTCGAGCAGTACTTC.